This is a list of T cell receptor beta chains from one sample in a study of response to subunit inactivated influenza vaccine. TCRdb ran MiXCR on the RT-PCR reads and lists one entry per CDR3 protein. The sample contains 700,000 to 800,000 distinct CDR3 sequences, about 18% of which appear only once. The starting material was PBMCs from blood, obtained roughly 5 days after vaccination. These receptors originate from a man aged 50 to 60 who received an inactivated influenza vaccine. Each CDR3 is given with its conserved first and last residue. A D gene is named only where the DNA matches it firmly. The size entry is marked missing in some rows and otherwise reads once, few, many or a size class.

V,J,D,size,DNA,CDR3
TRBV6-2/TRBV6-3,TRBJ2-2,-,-,TGTGCCAGCAGTTACTCGATCAGGGGCACCGGGGAGCTGTTTTTT,CASSYSIRGTGELFF
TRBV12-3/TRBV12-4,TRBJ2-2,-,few,TGTGCCAGCAGTTTAACGGGACTGCCGGACACCGGGGAGCTGTTTTTT,CASSLTGLPDTGELFF
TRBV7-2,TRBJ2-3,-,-,TGTGCCAGCAGCTTTATGGCTAGAGTCAGTGCTGATACGCAGTATTTT,CASSFMARVSADTQYF
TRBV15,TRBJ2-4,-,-,TGTGCCACCAGCAGAGCCGGGACTGTAGAAAACATTCAGTACTTC,CATSRAGTVENIQYF
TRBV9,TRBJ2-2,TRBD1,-,TGTGCCAGCAGCGTAGGCTGGACAGGGAAGACCGGGGAGCTGTTTTTT,CASSVGWTGKTGELFF
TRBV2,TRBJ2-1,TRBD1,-,TGTGCCAGCAGTGTGGACAGGGGGTCGTGGAATGAGCAGTTCTTC,CASSVDRGSWNEQFF
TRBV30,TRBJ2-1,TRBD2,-,TGTGCCTGGAGTGTACTCGGCGGGAGTAGGAATGAGCAGTTCTTC,CAWSVLGGSRNEQFF
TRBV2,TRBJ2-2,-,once,TGTGCCAGCAGGGGCCATGGGACGGGGAACACCGGGGAGCTGTTTTTT,CASRGHGTGNTGELFF
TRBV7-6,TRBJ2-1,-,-,TGTGCCAGCAGCTTATTCACAGGGACGTCGGATGAGCAGTTCTTC,CASSLFTGTSDEQFF
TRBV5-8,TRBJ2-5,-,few,TGTGCCAGCAGCTTTGGCGGAGGGGGTGGAGAGACCCAGTACTTC,CASSFGGGGGETQYF
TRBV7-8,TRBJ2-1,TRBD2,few,TGTGCCAGCAGCCCAGGGACTAGCGGGAGCGGTGAGCAGTTCTTC,CASSPGTSGSGEQFF
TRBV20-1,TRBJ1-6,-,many,TGCAGTGCTACAGGGCGAAGTGGATCACCCCTCCACTTT,CSATGRSGSPLHF
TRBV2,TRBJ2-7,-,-,TGTGCCAGCAGCCCAGATCCAGGGACCTACGAGCAGTACTTC,CASSPDPGTYEQYF
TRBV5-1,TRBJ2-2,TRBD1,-,TGCGCCAGCAGCTTGGTTGGACAGGGGGCGAACCCTACCGGGGAGCTGTTTTTT,CASSLVGQGANPTGELFF
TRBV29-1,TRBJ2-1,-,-,TGCAGCGGAGGTAGAACAGGAAACTACAATGAGCAGTTCTTC,CSGGRTGNYNEQFF
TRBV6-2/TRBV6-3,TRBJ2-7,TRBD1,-,TGTGCCAGCAGTTACCCCAGATCGACAGGGCTATCCTACGAGCAGTACTTC,CASSYPRSTGLSYEQYF
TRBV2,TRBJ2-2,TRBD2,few,TGTGCCAGCTCTAGCGGGGGTCTCACCGGGGAGCTGTTTTTT,CASSSGGLTGELFF
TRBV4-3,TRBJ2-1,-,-,TGCGCCAGCAGCCAAAGGGGGGGGAGCTACTACAATGAGCAGTTCTTC,CASSQRGGSYYNEQFF
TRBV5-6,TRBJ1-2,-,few,TGTGCCAGCAGGCCGGGCCGGGAGCGCGGCTACACCTTC,CASRPGRERGYTF
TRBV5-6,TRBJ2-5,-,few,TGTGCCAGCAGCACGTCAGGGGTCCAAGAGACCCAGTACTTC,CASSTSGVQETQYF
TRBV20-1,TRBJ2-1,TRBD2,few,TGCAGTGCTAGAGATAACCAGCGGGAGGGAAACAATGAGCAGTTCTTC,CSARDNQREGNNEQFF
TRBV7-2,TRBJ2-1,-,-,TGTGCCAGCAGCTTGAATGTGTATGAGCAGTTCTTC,CASSLNVYEQFF
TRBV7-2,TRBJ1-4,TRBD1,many,TGTGCCAGCAGCCCAGGGACAGGGAGGGCAGGAAATGAAAAACTGTTTTTT,CASSPGTGRAGNEKLFF
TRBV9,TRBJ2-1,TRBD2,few,TGTGCCAGCAGCGCGGGTGGCGGGAGCTCCTACAATGAGCAGTTCTTC,CASSAGGGSSYNEQFF
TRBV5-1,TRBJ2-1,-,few,TGCGCCAGCAGCTTTCTTCCCATCGCGTATGAGCAGTTCTTC,CASSFLPIAYEQFF
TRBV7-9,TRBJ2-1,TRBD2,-,TGTGCCAGCAGCGCTCCCGAGACTAGCGGGAGCAATGAGCAGTTCTTC,CASSAPETSGSNEQFF
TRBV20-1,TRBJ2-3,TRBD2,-,TGCAGTGCTGGGACTAGCGAAGGGTACACAGATACGCAGTATTTT,CSAGTSEGYTDTQYF
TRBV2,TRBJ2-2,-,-,TGTGCCAGCAAACAGGGTGCTTTCACCGGGGAGCTGTTTTTT,CASKQGAFTGELFF
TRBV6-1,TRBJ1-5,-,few,TGTGCCAGCCAACAACAGGGATATGGTCAGCCCCAGCATTTT,CASQQQGYGQPQHF
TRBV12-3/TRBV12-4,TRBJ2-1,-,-,TGTGCCAGCACCACCCTTCGGAGTGTACACAATGAGCAGTTCTTC,CASTTLRSVHNEQFF
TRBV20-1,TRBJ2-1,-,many,TGCAGTGCTAGCTTCGAATCACCAGGGAGTAATGAGCAGTTCTTC,CSASFESPGSNEQFF
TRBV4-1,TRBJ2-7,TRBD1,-,TGCGCCAGCAGCCAATTGGCTTGGACAGGGGCCGCCCGGCTTTCCTACGAGCAGTACTTC,CASSQLAWTGAARLSYEQYF
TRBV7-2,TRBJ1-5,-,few,TGTGCCAGCAGCTCGATTCGGAGTCCCTTTGGCAATCAGCCCCAGCATTTT,CASSSIRSPFGNQPQHF
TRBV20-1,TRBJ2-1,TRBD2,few,TGCAGTGCTAAAAGACTAGCGGGGCCCTCCTACAATGAGCAGTTCTTC,CSAKRLAGPSYNEQFF
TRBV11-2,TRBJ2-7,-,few,TGTGCCAGCAGCTCCCGGACAATCAGCGACGAGCAGTACTTC,CASSSRTISDEQYF
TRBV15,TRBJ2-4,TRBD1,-,TGTGCCACCAGCAGAGTGACAGGGGGAAGCGGCATTCAGTACTTC,CATSRVTGGSGIQYF
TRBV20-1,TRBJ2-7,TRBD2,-,TGCAGTGCTCCACTAGCGGGAGGGACCTACGAGCAGTACTTC,CSAPLAGGTYEQYF
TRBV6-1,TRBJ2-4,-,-,TGTGCCAGCAGACTTAGGACACCGGCCAAAAACATTCAGTACTTC,CASRLRTPAKNIQYF
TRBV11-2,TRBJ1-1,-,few,TGTGCCAGCAGCTCCCCGGGACAAGATGAAGCTTTCTTT,CASSSPGQDEAFF
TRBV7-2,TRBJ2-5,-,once,TGTGCCAGCAGCCCCCAAATAGGGGAGACCCAGTACTTC,CASSPQIGETQYF
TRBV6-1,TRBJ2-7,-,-,TGTGCCAGCAGTGGGCTAGGGACCTACGAGCAGTACTTC,CASSGLGTYEQYF